A single sample is the source of the 8 T cell receptor beta chains below, sequenced in a study of monozygotic twins with inflammatory bowel disease. Following a re-call of the 5' RACE reads, TCRdb has one entry per CDR3 protein and lacks DNA. This sample carries 150,000 to 200,000 distinct CDR3 sequences, with around 6.8% going to the ten biggest clones. Sequenced input: blood. These receptors were collected from a human donor with ulcerative colitis or Crohn's disease, or a healthy co-twin of an affected twin (not recorded which).

The chain is built from TRBV15 and TRBJ2-1; TCRdb's D call, TRBD1, is unchecked because there is no DNA. The germline CDR1 and CDR2 sequences are LNHNV and YYDKDF (reference sequence). The CDR3 covers 19 residues. The chain's CDR3 is CATSRDSGFGGNYYNEQFF.

V usage is TRBV18 and J usage is TRBJ2-2. The CDR3 runs 14 residues. Per germline, CDR1 KGHSH and CDR2 LQKENI. CDR3 sequence: CASSPPPNTGELFF.

The CDR3: CASRRGFEAFF. The rearrangement joins TRBV3-1 to TRBJ1-1; the D call from TCRdb, TRBD1, cannot be confirmed without DNA. The CDR3 is made up of 11 amino acids. Germline V gene sequence: CDR1 LGHDT, CDR2 YNNKEL (reference sequence).

This rearrangement joins TRBV20-1 to TRBJ2-3; TCRdb gives TRBD2 as the D gene, but with no DNA this cannot be confirmed. Germline CDR1 DFQATT, CDR2 SNEGSKA (reference sequence). CDR3 size: 17 residues. The CDR3 reads CSARGSGGQASTDTQYF.

V usage is TRBV20-1 and J usage is TRBJ2-1; TCRdb lists TRBD1, though no DNA is available to test this call. Germline values: CDR1 DFQATT, CDR2 SNEGSKA (reference sequence). The CDR3 covers 16 residues. The CDR3 loop is CSAISDRDRAYNEQFF.

V usage is TRBV15 and J usage is TRBJ1-5; the TCRdb call, TRBD1, lacks DNA for checking. Germline V gives CDR1 LNHNV, CDR2 YYDKDF (reference sequence). This CDR3 has 12 amino acids. The CDR3 is CATSIGQELQHF. Combining the CDR3 with reference TRBV15 and TRBJ1-5 gives the whole variable domain DAMVIQNPRYQVTQFGKPVTLSCSQTLNHNVMYWYQQKSSQAPKLLFHYYDKDFNNEADTPDNFQSRRPNTSFCFLDIRSPGLGDTAMYLCATSIGQELQHFGDGTRLSIL.

V usage is TRBV30 and J usage is TRBJ2-1. The CDR3 totals 11 residues. Germline-derived CDR1 and CDR2 are GTSNPN and SVGIG (reference sequence). CDR3 amino acids: CAWKDYNEQFF. The full variable domain, in which reference TRBV30 and TRBJ2-1 provide the parts outside the CDR3, is SQTIHQWPATLVQPVGSPLSLECTVEGTSNPNLYWYRQAAGRGLQLLFYSVGIGQISSEVPQNLSASRPQDRQFILSSKKLLLSDSGFYLCAWKDYNEQFFGPGTRLTVL.

V and J are TRBV7-2 and TRBJ2-3; no DNA is available, so the TRBD2 call from TCRdb remains unchecked. The CDR3 totals 14 residues. The germline gives CDR1 SGHTA, CDR2 FQGNSA. CDR3 sequence reads: CASSLLGLGDTQYF.